This T cell receptor beta chain was documented in a study of T cells in Graves' hyperthyroidism and ophthalmopathy. Study findings and constraints: Patients with ophthalmopathy were separated from those with stable hyperthyroidism by a 13 V-J model. The blood repertoire included most of the expanded thyroid clonotypes above 0.001.

RNA transcripts were the template for amplifying TCR beta CDR3 regions. The HTBI primer set drove a first-round RT-PCR of the TCR CDR3. TCRdb re-analysed the multiplex PCR reads in MiXCR, keeping a single row per CDR3 protein. The sample records more than 350,000 distinct CDR3 sequences, approximately 16% being singletons. This clonotype was recorded a few times. Its antigen is undetermined. Unmatched junction bases numbered 9, after V lost 7 bases and J lost 9 bases. Germline V gives CDR1 SGDLS, CDR2 YYNGEE. This CDR3 contains 13 residues. Exclusion criteria comprised uncontrolled infection, other autoimmune disease, pregnancy or lactation.

The origin of this receptor is a woman in her fifties or sixties with Graves' ophthalmopathy. Sequenced: blood. The rearrangement links TRBV9 to TRBJ2-4; 8 nucleotides match TRBD2. The CDR3 loop is CASGGGGKGIQYF. CDR3 nucleotides: TGTGCCAGCGGAGGCGGGGGGAAAGGCATTCAGTACTTC.